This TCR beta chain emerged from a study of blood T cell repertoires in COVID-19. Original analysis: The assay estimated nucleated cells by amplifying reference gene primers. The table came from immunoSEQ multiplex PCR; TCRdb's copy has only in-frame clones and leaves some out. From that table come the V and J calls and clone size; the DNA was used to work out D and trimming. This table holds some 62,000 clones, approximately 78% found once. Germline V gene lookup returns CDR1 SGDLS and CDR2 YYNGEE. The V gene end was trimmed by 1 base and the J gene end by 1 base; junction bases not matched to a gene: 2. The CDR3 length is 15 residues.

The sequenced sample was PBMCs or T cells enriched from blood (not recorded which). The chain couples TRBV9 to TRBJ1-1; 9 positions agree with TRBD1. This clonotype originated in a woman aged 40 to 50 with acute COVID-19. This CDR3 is CASSVLGQGNTEAFF. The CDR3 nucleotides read TGTGCCAGCAGCGTACTGGGACAGGGGAACACTGAAGCTTTCTTT.